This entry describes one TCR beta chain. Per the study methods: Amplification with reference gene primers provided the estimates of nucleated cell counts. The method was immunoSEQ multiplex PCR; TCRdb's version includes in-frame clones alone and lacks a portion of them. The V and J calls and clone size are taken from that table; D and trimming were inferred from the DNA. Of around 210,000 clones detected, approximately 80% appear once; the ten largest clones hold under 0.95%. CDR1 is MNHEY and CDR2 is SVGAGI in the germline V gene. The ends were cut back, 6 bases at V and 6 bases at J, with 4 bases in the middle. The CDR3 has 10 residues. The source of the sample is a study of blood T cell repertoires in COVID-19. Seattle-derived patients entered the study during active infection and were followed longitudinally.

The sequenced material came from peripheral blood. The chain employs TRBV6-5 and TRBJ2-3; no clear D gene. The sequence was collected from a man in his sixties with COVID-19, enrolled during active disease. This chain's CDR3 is CASRSDTQYF. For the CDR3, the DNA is TGTGCCAGCAGGAGTGATACGCAGTATTTT.